Shown below are 13 T cell receptor beta chains from a single sample sequenced in a study of follicular helper T cells after annual influenza vaccination. Clones were read by immunoSEQ multiplex PCR, and TCRdb kept only the in-frame ones, dropping some. The table records about 10,000 clones, about four fifths of them present only once. Stated time point: 2015-2016 season, 7 days after influenza vaccination. Material: CXCR5+ CD38- circulating T follicular helper cells from blood, obtained 7 days after influenza vaccination. Subset noted: circulating Tfh, non-naive CD4+CXCR5+PD-1+ (ICOS+CD38+ or ICOS-CD38-). These receptor sequences come from an adult who received the influenza vaccine.

The table lists this clone with a few counts. The rearrangement links TRBV19 to TRBJ1-5; no clear D gene. Germline V CDR1 and CDR2: LNHDA, SQIVND (reference sequence). The length of the CDR3 is 12 residues. V shed 5 bases and J shed 9 bases, with 11 bases lying between them. CDR3 sequence (DNA): TGTGCCAGTAGTTCCCTGGGGTGGCCCCAGCATTTT. It translates to CASSSLGWPQHF.

The table lists this clone with a count of one. This sequence joins TRBV5-6 and TRBJ2-7; D tentatively reads TRBD1 or TRBD2 (5 bases each). The germline V gene encodes CDR1 SGHDT and CDR2 YYEEEE. V lost 4 bases and J lost 2, with 16 bases in between. This CDR3 has 15 amino acids. The CDR3 DNA reads as TGTGCCAGCAGCCAAACGGAAGGGACGCCCTACGAGCAGTACTTC. This translates into CASSQTEGTPYEQYF. The variable domain in full, with the rest retrieved from reference TRBV5-6 and TRBJ2-7, is DAGVTQSPTHLIKTRGQQVTLRCSPKSGHDTVSWYQQALGQGPQFIFQYYEEEERQRGNFPDRFSGHQFPNYSSELNVNALLLGDSALYLCASSQTEGTPYEQYFGPGTRLTVT.

The CDR3 loop reads CASSYDSTDYGYTF. The DNA of the CDR3 is TGTGCCAGCAGTTACGACAGTACTGACTATGGCTACACCTTC. V is TRBV6-6 and J is TRBJ1-2; a possible D gene is TRBD1 (5 bases). The CDR3 sequence is 14 residues long. CDR1 is MNHNY and CDR2 is SVGAGI in the germline V gene (reference sequence). V shed 2 bases and J shed 3 bases, with 10 bases lying between them.

This clone has just one count. The V and J genes are TRBV29-1 and TRBJ2-3, with TRBD1 matching over 10 bases. This CDR3 is built from 14 residues. The germline CDR1 and CDR2 sequences are SQVTM and ANQGSEA. With V trimmed by 8 bases and J by 1 base, 6 bases remained unmatched. The CDR3 nucleotides are TGCAGCCCGACCGGGACAGGGGGCACAGATACGCAGTATTTT. It is translated as CSPTGTGGTDTQYF.

This clone appeared a few times. V and J are TRBV4-1 and TRBJ1-5, with unresolved D. The CDR3 is made up of 16 amino acids. Trimming took 1 base from V and 6 from J, leaving 16 bases between them. CDR1 is MGHRA, CDR2 YSYEKL, per germline. CDR3 in amino acids: CASSQGASGSGQPQHF. In nucleotides, the CDR3 is TGCGCCAGCAGCCAAGGTGCCTCAGGATCGGGTCAGCCCCAGCATTTT.

This chain joins TRBV2 and TRBJ2-3; 8 positions match TRBD2. CDR3 length equals 15 residues. CDR1 and CDR2 (germline): SNHLY, FYNNEI. J was trimmed by 4 bases and V by 6 bases; bases with no gene match: 9. The CDR3 DNA follows: TGTGCCAGCAGCCAACGGGGGGGCAACGCAGATACGCAGTATTTT. This encodes CASSQRGGNADTQYF.

V is TRBV29-1 and J is TRBJ2-4; D ambiguous. This CDR3 comprises 10 residues. V dropped 3 bases and J dropped 9 bases, with 6 bases sitting between them. CDR1 and CDR2 (germline): SQVTM, ANQGSEA. The CDR3: CSVDSGIQYF. CDR3 DNA sequence: TGCAGCGTTGATTCCGGCATTCAGTACTTC.

V and J are TRBV6-1 and TRBJ1-2; 9 nucleotides agree with TRBD1. CDR3 length: 13 amino acids. The ends lost 4 bases at V and 9 bases at J; junction bases unmatched: 6. The germline gives CDR1 MNHNS, CDR2 SASEGT. The CDR3 protein is CASSVGTGRSYTF. CDR3 nucleotide sequence: TGTGCCAGCAGTGTCGGGACAGGGAGGAGCTACACCTTC.

Of note for this clone: Other nucleotide sequences in the sample specify the same CDR3. The chain recombines TRBV15 with TRBJ2-3; 8 bases are a match to TRBD1. The CDR3 extends over 14 amino acids. Germline V gene lookup returns CDR1 LNHNV and CDR2 YYDKDF (reference sequence). V lost 3 bases, J lost 5 bases, and 4 bases stayed unmatched. The CDR3 sequence: CATSSAGGQDTQYF. CDR3 nucleotide sequence: TGTGCCACCAGCAGCGCAGGGGGCCAAGATACGCAGTATTTT.

The CDR3 reads CASSFREHYEQYF. CDR3 DNA: TGTGCCAGTAGTTTTCGGGAACACTACGAGCAGTACTTC. The chain joins TRBV19 to TRBJ2-7, with a weak D call TRBD2 (5 bases). The CDR3 is made up of 13 amino acids. Germline CDR1 and CDR2: LNHDA and SQIVND (reference sequence). Between the trimmed V and J ends, which lost 5 bases and 3 bases, there was a span of 11 bases.

The chain links TRBV6-1 to TRBJ2-3; no clear D. In germline, CDR1 is MNHNS, CDR2 SASEGT. V shed 3 bases and J shed 4 bases, with 8 bases lying between them. The CDR3 extends over 13 amino acids. This chain's CDR3 is CASSEWGSDTQYF. As DNA, the CDR3 is TGTGCCAGCAGTGAGTGGGGTTCAGATACGCAGTATTTT.

This chain uses TRBV19 with TRBJ1-6; D call uncertain. Trimming cost V 4 bases and J 7 bases, with 5 bases left between them. Looked up from germline, CDR1 is LNHDA and CDR2 is SQIVND (reference sequence). This CDR3 comprises 12 residues. CDR3 nucleotides: TGTGCCAGTAGTAAAACCAATTCACCCCTCCACTTT. Translation: CASSKTNSPLHF.

This chain connects TRBV10-3 to TRBJ2-7; maybe TRBD2 (5 bases). Germline V lookup: CDR1 ENHRY, CDR2 SYGVKD. CDR3 length: 11 residues. The V end was cut by 5 bases, the J end by 6 bases, with 8 bases between. The CDR3 sequence is CAISPGVEQYF. The CDR3 nucleotides read TGTGCCATCAGTCCCGGGGTCGAGCAGTACTTC.